Described below is a single T cell receptor beta chain sequence and its context. Its antigen is currently unknown. The table came from immunoSEQ multiplex PCR; TCRdb's copy has only in-frame clones and leaves some out. The table shows about 120,000 clones, with over 75% occurring only once. The sample belongs to a study of T cell responses to AZD1222 COVID-19 vaccine. Notes on the study in general: Seropositive at baseline were only a handful of AZD1222 recipients.

CDR1 and CDR2 from the germline V gene are DFQATT and SNEGSKA (reference sequence). The CDR3 consists of 16 residues. The V and J ends lost 3 bases and 4 bases respectively, with 19 bases between them. The sequence derives from an adult in good health. The chain recombines TRBV20-1 with TRBJ2-1, with D perhaps TRBD1 or TRBD2 (5 bases each). Sequences were derived from peripheral blood, sampled on day 0 of AZD1222 vaccination. As DNA, the CDR3 is TGCAGTGCTAGTAGGTCCGGGACCCGGACTTACAATGAGCAGTTCTTC. Translating it yields CSASRSGTRTYNEQFF.